The clone carrying this T cell receptor (beta chain) occurred many times. A read error may account for a junction end that differs from germline. In germline, CDR1 is DFQATT, CDR2 SNEGSKA (reference sequence). This CDR3 contains 14 residues. The sample originates from a study of T cells in Graves' hyperthyroidism and ophthalmopathy. On the study more broadly: Peripheral blood was obtained at initial diagnosis, preceding any treatment.

A lack of ophthalmopathy progression within 18 months defined stable Graves' hyperthyroidism. Patients showing uncontrolled infection, other autoimmune disease, pregnancy or lactation were ineligible. Template material for amplifying TCR beta CDR3 regions consisted of RNA transcripts. With the HTBI primer set, the TCR CDR3 went through a first round of RT-PCR. TCRdb independently ran MiXCR on the multiplex PCR reads; one entry per CDR3 protein. This table has fewer than 550,000 distinct CDR3 sequences, roughly 14% appearing once. The sequenced sample consisted of blood. The TCR sequence derives from a young woman with Graves' hyperthyroidism. V usage is TRBV20-1 and J usage is TRBJ2-7; TRBD2 aligns across 8 bases. In nucleotides, the CDR3 is TGCAGTGCTAGAGAACCTAGCGGGTACTACGGGCAGTACTTC. Translated, it gives CSAREPSGYYGQYF.